A selection of T cell receptor beta chains follows, all from one sample in a study of blood T cell repertoires in COVID-19. Data came from immunoSEQ multiplex PCR; TCRdb stores just in-frame clones and leaves some out. This sample has some 150,000 clones, with 80% to 85% found just once. The sample comprised PBMCs or T cells enriched from blood (not recorded which). All receptors come from a woman between 50 and 59 years old who had been exposed to COVID-19. Each CDR3 is given with its conserved first and last residue. The D gene is left open where the match is weak. Size is omitted from some rows. Given values are once, few, many or a class for expanded clones.

clone size	V gene	D gene	J gene	CDR3 protein	CDR3 DNA
-	TRBV24-1	-	TRBJ1-2	CAAKPYGYTF	TGTGCCGCGAAGCCTTATGGCTACACCTTC
-	TRBV14	TRBD2	TRBJ2-3	CASSKMSSGRAADTQYF	TGTGCCAGCAGTAAGATGTCTAGCGGGAGGGCCGCAGATACGCAGTATTTT
-	TRBV6-5	TRBD1	TRBJ1-2	CASRGDRVPHGYTF	TGTGCCAGCAGGGGGGACAGGGTACCCCATGGCTACACCTTC
once	TRBV5-6	-	TRBJ2-1	CASSQTGNEQFF	TGTGCCAGCAGCCAGACAGGCAATGAGCAGTTCTTC
-	TRBV7-9	-	TRBJ1-5	CASSWEGGADQPQHF	TGTGCCAGCAGCTGGGAGGGGGGGGCCGATCAGCCCCAGCATTTT
-	TRBV19	-	TRBJ2-1	CASSLSPTLYNEQFF	TGTGCCAGTAGCTTATCTCCAACTTTATACAATGAGCAGTTCTTC
-	TRBV13	TRBD1	TRBJ1-2	CASSVRQGVPNHYGYTF	TGTGCCAGCAGCGTACGACAGGGGGTGCCGAACCACTATGGCTACACCTTC
-	TRBV5-1	-	TRBJ2-7	CASSWAGRSGTHEQYF	TGCGCCAGCAGCTGGGCGGGGAGGTCAGGGACCCACGAGCAGTACTTC
-	TRBV27	TRBD2	TRBJ2-2	CASKRFSGTSGRAEPGELFF	TGTGCCAGCAAACGATTCTCCGGGACTAGCGGGAGGGCCGAGCCCGGGGAGCTGTTTTTT
-	TRBV12-3/TRBV12-4	-	TRBJ1-1	CASSVQVNTEAFF	TGTGCCAGCAGTGTACAGGTGAACACTGAAGCTTTCTTT
-	TRBV6-5	TRBD1	TRBJ2-7	CALLLWDRGHEQYF	TGTGCCTTACTACTATGGGACAGGGGCCACGAGCAGTACTTC
-	TRBV28	-	TRBJ2-2	CASSWGVSTGELFF	TGTGCCAGCAGTTGGGGGGTTTCAACCGGGGAGCTGTTTTTT
few	TRBV19	TRBD1	TRBJ1-1	CASSLRTGRYTEAFF	TGTGCCAGTAGTCTAAGGACAGGGAGGTACACTGAAGCTTTCTTT
-	TRBV3-1/TRBV3-2	-	TRBJ1-1	CASSPGMGNTEAFF	TGTGCCAGCAGCCCGGGGATGGGGAACACTGAAGCTTTCTTT
-	TRBV4-2	TRBD1	TRBJ2-2	CASSQEQGAQEKLFF	TGTGCCAGCAGCCAAGAACAGGGGGCTCAGGAGAAGCTGTTTTTT
-	TRBV7-2	-	TRBJ2-3	CASSFEGLGTQYF	TGTGCCAGCAGCTTCGAGGGTTTGGGTACGCAGTATTTT
-	TRBV25-1	TRBD1	TRBJ1-2	CASSPRDRENYGYTF	TGTGCCAGCAGCCCCCGGGACAGGGAGAACTATGGCTACACCTTC
-	TRBV9	-	TRBJ2-2	CASSPRLGANTGELFF	TGTGCCAGCAGCCCCCGATTGGGGGCCAACACCGGGGAGCTGTTTTTT
-	TRBV19	TRBD1	TRBJ1-4	CASSPRTGGGEKLFF	TGTGCCAGTAGTCCGCGGACAGGGGGCGGTGAAAAACTGTTTTTT
-	TRBV5-4	TRBD1	TRBJ2-7	CASSRDREPYEQYF	TGTGCCAGCAGCCGGGACAGGGAGCCCTACGAGCAGTACTTC
-	TRBV5-6	-	TRBJ2-2	CASSLRLPVNTGELFF	TGTGCCAGCAGCTTGAGATTACCGGTGAACACCGGGGAGCTGTTTTTT
-	TRBV10-2	-	TRBJ2-3	CASSVRSPTDTQYF	TGCGCCAGCAGTGTACGGAGCCCCACAGATACGCAGTATTTT
-	TRBV2	TRBD1	TRBJ1-2	CASHSDNRGRYGYTF	TGTGCCAGCCACTCAGATAATAGGGGGCGCTATGGCTACACCTTC
once	TRBV4-1	TRBD1	TRBJ1-2	CASSQPGQGNYGYTF	TGCGCCAGCAGCCAGCCGGGACAGGGGAACTATGGCTACACCTTC
-	TRBV2	-	TRBJ1-5	CASSGRRDQPQHF	TGTGCCAGCAGTGGAAGGCGGGACCAGCCCCAGCATTTT
once	TRBV5-1	-	TRBJ2-7	CASSLDRDLYEQYF	TGCGCCAGCAGCTTGGACAGGGATCTCTACGAGCAGTACTTC
-	TRBV19	-	TRBJ2-7	CASSIGQGLKAYEQYF	TGTGCCAGTAGTATAGGGCAGGGGTTAAAGGCCTACGAGCAGTACTTC
-	TRBV6-5	-	TRBJ2-3	CASGRGGDTQYF	TGTGCCTCTGGCCGGGGTGGAGATACGCAGTATTTT
-	TRBV15	-	TRBJ1-1	CATSRGGANTEAFF	TGTGCCACCAGCAGAGGTGGGGCGAACACTGAAGCTTTCTTT
-	TRBV5-6	-	TRBJ1-4	CASSFRPIGEKLFF	TGTGCCAGCAGCTTTCGGCCAATCGGGGAAAAACTGTTTTTT
-	TRBV18	-	TRBJ2-5	CASSPRQLQETQYF	TGTGCCAGCTCACCCCGACAGCTCCAAGAGACCCAGTACTTC
-	TRBV4-1	-	TRBJ2-3	CASSLIAERTDTQYF	TGCGCCAGCAGCCTTATAGCGGAAAGAACAGATACGCAGTATTTT
-	TRBV10-1	-	TRBJ2-1	CASSPSVGRYNEQFF	TGCGCCAGCAGCCCTTCGGTAGGGAGGTACAATGAGCAGTTCTTC
-	TRBV27	-	TRBJ2-7	CASSLGGLEGEQYF	TGTGCCAGCAGTTTGGGGGGGCTGGAAGGAGAGCAGTACTTC
-	TRBV4-1	-	TRBJ2-7	CASSQGTTYEQYF	TGCGCCAGCAGCCAAGGAACAACCTACGAGCAGTACTTC
-	TRBV11-3	-	TRBJ2-2	CASSLVRPFEGDTGELFF	TGTGCCAGCAGCTTAGTACGGCCCTTCGAGGGAGACACCGGGGAGCTGTTTTTT
-	TRBV7-8	-	TRBJ2-1	CASSLAGHPYNEQFF	TGTGCCAGCAGCTTAGCGGGGCATCCCTACAATGAGCAGTTCTTC
-	TRBV7-3	-	TRBJ1-1	CASSFGATEAFF	TGTGCCAGCAGCTTTGGGGCCACTGAAGCTTTCTTT
-	TRBV6-5	TRBD1	TRBJ1-1	CASNRGGRTEAFF	TGTGCCAGCAACAGGGGGGGGCGGACTGAAGCTTTCTTT
-	TRBV5-1	-	TRBJ2-2	CASSLQGSGTSGELFF	TGCGCCAGCAGCTTGCAGGGCAGTGGAACGTCTGGGGAGCTGTTTTTT
-	TRBV19	TRBD2	TRBJ2-5	CASSFGLAPDGTQYF	TGTGCCAGTAGTTTTGGACTAGCCCCCGATGGGACCCAGTACTTC
once	TRBV5-5	TRBD1	TRBJ1-2	CASSFPRTGAGYTF	TGTGCCAGCAGCTTCCCTAGGACAGGGGCTGGCTACACCTTC
-	TRBV9	TRBD2	TRBJ2-1	CASSVAILAGDNEQFF	TGTGCCAGCAGCGTGGCGATTCTAGCGGGTGACAATGAGCAGTTCTTC
-	TRBV4-2	TRBD1	TRBJ1-6	CASSQGNRGRGSPLHF	TGTGCCAGCAGCCAAGGGAACAGGGGGCGCGGTTCACCCCTCCACTTT
-	TRBV12-3/TRBV12-4	-	TRBJ1-1	CASNRPGHVEAFF	TGTGCCAGCAACCGACCGGGACATGTTGAAGCTTTCTTT
few	TRBV7-2	-	TRBJ1-4	CASSPSSREKLFF	TGTGCCAGCAGCCCCTCTTCGCGTGAAAAACTGTTTTTT
-	TRBV4-1	-	TRBJ1-6	CASSPRQDLGSPLHF	TGCGCCAGCAGCCCTCGACAGGATTTAGGTTCACCCCTCCACTTT
-	TRBV7-8	TRBD2	TRBJ2-7	CASSLARGLAGNYEQYF	TGTGCCAGCAGCTTAGCGAGGGGACTAGCGGGTAACTACGAGCAGTACTTC
once	TRBV7-2	-	TRBJ2-7	CASSLIGRDYEQYF	TGTGCCAGCAGCTTAATCGGCAGGGACTACGAGCAGTACTTC